The clone carrying this T cell receptor (beta chain) has just a few counts. There are 14 residues in the CDR3. The V gene's germline CDR1 is SGHAT and CDR2 FQNNGV. Trimming left V 5 bases short and J 7 bases short, with 18 bases between. The repertoire was sequenced with immunoSEQ multiplex PCR; TCRdb's copy has only in-frame clones and lacks some. The top ten hold more than 6% of the sample, which has under 450,000 clones, about nine tenths seen once. The data belong to a study of control samples from healthy donors and cancer patients. The chain recombines TRBV11-2 with TRBJ2-7; D may be TRBD1 (6 bases). The sequence was obtained from a man aged 40-49 years with head and neck cancer. Sequenced material: PBMCs. The CDR3 here is CASSHVRGTGEQYF. CDR3 DNA sequence: TGTGCCAGCAGCCACGTAAGGGGGACGGGTGAGCAGTACTTC.